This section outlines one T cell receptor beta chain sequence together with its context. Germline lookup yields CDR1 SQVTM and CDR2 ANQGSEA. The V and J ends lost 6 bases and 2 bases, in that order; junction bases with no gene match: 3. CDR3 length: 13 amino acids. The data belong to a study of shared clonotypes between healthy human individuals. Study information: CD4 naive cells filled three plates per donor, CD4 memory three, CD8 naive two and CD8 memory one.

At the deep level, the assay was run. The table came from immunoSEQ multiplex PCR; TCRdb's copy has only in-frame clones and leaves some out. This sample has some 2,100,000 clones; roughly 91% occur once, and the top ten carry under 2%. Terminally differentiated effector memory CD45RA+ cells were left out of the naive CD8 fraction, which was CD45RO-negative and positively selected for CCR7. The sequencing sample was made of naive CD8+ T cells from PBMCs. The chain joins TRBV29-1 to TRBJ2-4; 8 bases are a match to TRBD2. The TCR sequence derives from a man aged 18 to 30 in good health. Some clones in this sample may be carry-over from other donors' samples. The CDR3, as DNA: TGCAGCGTACCGGGGGGGACCAAAAACATTCAGTACTTC. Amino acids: CSVPGGTKNIQYF.